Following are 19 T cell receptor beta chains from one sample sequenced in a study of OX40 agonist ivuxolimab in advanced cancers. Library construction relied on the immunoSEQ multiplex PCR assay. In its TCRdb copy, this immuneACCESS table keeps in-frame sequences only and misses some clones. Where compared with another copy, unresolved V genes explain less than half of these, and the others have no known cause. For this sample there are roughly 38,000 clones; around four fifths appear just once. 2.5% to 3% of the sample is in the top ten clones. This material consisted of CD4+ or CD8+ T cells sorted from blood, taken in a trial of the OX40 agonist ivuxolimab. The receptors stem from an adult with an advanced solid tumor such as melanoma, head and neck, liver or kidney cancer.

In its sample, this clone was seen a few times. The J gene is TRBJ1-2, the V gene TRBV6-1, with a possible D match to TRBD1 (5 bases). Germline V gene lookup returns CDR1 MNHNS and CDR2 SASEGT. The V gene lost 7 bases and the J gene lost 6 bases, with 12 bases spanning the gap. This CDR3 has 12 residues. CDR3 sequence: CASTPGLNGYTF. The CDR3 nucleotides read TGTGCCAGCACCCCGGGACTTAATGGCTACACCTTC.

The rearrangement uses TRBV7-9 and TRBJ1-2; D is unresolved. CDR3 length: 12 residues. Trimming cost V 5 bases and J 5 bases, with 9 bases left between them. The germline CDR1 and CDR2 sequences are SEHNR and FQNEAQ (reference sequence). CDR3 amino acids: CASSVLLYGYTF. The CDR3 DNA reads TGTGCCAGCAGCGTTCTTTTGTATGGCTACACCTTC.

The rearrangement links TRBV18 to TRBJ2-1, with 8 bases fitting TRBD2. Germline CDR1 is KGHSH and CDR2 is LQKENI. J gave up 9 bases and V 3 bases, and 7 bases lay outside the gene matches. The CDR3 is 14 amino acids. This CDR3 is CASSPPGGNPEQFF. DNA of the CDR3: TGTGCCAGCTCACCCCCGGGGGGGAATCCTGAGCAGTTCTTC.

The CDR3 reads CAISTLGEQYF. The CDR3 region has the DNA TGTGCCATCAGTACCTTAGGCGAGCAGTACTTC. The genes are TRBV10-3 and TRBJ2-7, with D unresolved. This CDR3 comprises 11 residues. V lost 5 bases to trimming and J lost 6 bases, with 8 bases between them. The germline gives CDR1 ENHRY, CDR2 SYGVKD.

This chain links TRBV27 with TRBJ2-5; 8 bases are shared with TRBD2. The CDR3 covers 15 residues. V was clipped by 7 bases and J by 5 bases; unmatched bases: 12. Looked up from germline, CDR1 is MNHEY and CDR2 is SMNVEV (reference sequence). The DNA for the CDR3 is TGTGCCAGCACCAGAAAGGGACTAGAAGGGGAGACCCAGTACTTC. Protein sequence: CASTRKGLEGETQYF.

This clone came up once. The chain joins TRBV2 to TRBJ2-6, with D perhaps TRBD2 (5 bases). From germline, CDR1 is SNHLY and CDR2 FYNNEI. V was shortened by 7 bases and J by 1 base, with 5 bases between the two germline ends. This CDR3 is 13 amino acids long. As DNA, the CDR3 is TGTGCCAGCAAGCGGTCTGGGGCCAACGTCCTGACTTTC. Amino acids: CASKRSGANVLTF.

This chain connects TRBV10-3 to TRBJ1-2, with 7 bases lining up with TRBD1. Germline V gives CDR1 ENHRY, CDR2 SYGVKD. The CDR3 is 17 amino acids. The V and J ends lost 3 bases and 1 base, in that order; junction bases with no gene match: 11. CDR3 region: CAISEGDSRSVNYGYTF. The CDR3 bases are TGTGCCATCAGTGAAGGGGACAGTCGGTCGGTTAACTATGGCTACACCTTC.

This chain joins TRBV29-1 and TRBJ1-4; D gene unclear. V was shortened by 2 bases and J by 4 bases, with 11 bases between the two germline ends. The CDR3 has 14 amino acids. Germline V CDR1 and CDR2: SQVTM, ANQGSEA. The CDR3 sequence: CSVESTEDNEKLFF. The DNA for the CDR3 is TGCAGCGTTGAATCGACGGAAGATAATGAAAAACTGTTTTTT.

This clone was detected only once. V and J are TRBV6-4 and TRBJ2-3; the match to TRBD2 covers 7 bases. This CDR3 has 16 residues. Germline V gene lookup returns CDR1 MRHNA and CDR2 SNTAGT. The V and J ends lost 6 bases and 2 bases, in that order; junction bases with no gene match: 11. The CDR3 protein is CASSPGGSFSTDTQYF. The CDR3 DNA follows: TGTGCCAGCAGCCCGGGGGGTAGCTTTTCCACAGATACGCAGTATTTT.

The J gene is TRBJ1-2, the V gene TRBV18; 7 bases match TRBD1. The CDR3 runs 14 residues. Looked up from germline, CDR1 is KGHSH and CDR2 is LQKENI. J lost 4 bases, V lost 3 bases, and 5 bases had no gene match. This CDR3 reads CASSPLQGSYGYTF. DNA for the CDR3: TGTGCCAGCTCACCCTTACAGGGGTCCTATGGCTACACCTTC.

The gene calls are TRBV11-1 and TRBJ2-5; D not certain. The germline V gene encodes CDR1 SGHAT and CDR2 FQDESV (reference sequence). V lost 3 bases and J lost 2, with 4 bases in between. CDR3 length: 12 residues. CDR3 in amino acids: CASSFGQETQYF. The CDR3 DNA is TGTGCCAGCAGCTTCGGGCAAGAGACCCAGTACTTC.

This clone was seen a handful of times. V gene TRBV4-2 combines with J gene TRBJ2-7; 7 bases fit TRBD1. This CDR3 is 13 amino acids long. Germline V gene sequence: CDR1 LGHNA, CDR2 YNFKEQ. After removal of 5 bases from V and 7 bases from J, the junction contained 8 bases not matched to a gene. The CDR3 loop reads CASSKQGLEEQYF. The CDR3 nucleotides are TGTGCCAGCAGCAAACAGGGGCTGGAAGAGCAGTACTTC.

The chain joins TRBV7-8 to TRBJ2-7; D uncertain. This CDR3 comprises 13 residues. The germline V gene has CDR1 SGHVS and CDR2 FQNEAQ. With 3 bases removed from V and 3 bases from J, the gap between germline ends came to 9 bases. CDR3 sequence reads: CASSLGWNYEQYF. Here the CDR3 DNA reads TGTGCCAGCAGCTTGGGCTGGAACTACGAGCAGTACTTC.

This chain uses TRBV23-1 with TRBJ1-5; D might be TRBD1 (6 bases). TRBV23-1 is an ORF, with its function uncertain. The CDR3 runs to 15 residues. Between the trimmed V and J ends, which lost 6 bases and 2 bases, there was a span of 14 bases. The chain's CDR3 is CASSDRTWGNQPQHF. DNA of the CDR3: TGCGCCAGCAGCGACAGGACTTGGGGCAATCAGCCCCAGCATTTT.

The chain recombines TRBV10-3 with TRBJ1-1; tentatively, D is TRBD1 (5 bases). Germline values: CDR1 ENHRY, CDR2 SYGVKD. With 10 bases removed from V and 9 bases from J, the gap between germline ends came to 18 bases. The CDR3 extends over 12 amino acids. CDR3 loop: CATTERGAQAFF. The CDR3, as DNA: TGTGCCACGACCGAAAGGGGCGCTCAAGCTTTCTTT.

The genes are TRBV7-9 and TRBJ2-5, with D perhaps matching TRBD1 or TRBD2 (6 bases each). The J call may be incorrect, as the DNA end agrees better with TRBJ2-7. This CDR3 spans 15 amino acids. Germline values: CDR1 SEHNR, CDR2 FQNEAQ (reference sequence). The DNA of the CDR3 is TGTGCCAGCAGCCAGGGGCCAGGGAGGCAGGTCGAGCAGTACTTC. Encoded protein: CASSQGPGRQVEQYF.

CDR3 sequence: CASSTTNGREQFF. Written as DNA, the CDR3 is TGTGCCAGCAGCACGACCAATGGAAGGGAGCAGTTCTTC. This chain uses TRBV11-3 with TRBJ2-1; D gene ambiguous. This CDR3 has 13 amino acids. Trimming left V 5 bases short and J 10 bases short, with 15 bases between. Per germline, CDR1 SGHNT and CDR2 YENEEA.

The DNA of the CDR3 is TGTGCCAGCAGCCTTTATGGGGGATATGAGCAGTTCTTC. Protein product: CASSLYGGYEQFF. The V call is TRBV28, the J call TRBJ2-1; D may correspond to TRBD1 or TRBD2 (5 bases each). Per the germline V gene, CDR1 is MDHEN and CDR2 is SYDVKM. V was pared by 6 bases and J by 8 bases, with 14 bases between. The CDR3 extends over 13 amino acids.

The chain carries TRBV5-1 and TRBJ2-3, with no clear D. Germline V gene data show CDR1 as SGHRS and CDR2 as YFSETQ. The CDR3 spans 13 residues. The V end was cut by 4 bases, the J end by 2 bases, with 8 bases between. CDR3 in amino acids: CASSAPITDTQYF. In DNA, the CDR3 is TGCGCCAGCAGCGCCCCAATCACAGATACGCAGTATTTT.